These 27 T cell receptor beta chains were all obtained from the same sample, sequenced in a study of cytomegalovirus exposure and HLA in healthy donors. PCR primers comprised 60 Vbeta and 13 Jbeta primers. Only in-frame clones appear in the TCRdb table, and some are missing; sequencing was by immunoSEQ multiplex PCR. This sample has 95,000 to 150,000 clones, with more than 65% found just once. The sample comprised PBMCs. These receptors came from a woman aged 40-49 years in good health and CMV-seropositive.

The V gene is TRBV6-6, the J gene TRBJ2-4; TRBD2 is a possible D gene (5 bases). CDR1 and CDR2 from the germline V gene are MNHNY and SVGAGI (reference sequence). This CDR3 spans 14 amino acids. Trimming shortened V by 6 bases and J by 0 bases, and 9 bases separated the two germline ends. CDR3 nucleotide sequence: TGTGCCAGCAGCAACGGGGTAGCCAAAAACATTCAGTACTTC. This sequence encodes CASSNGVAKNIQYF.

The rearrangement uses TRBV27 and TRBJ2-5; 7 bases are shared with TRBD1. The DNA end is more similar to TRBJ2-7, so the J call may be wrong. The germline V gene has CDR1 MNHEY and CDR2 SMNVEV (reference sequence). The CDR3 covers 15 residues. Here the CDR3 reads CASSLEETGLHEQYF. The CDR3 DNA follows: TGTGCCAGCAGTTTAGAGGAGACAGGGCTCCACGAGCAGTACTTC.

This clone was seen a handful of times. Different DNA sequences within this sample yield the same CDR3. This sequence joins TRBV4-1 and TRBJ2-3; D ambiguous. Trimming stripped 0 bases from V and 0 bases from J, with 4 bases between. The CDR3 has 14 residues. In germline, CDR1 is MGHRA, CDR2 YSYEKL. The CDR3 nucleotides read TGCGCCAGCAGCCAAGATTCGAGCACAGATACGCAGTATTTT. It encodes CASSQDSSTDTQYF.

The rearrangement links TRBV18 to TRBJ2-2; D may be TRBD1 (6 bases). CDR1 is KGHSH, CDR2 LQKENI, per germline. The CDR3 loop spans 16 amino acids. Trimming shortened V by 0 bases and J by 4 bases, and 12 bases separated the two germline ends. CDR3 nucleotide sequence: TGTGCCAGCTCACCACCGTCATTAGGGGGCACCGGGGAGCTGTTTTTT. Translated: CASSPPSLGGTGELFF.

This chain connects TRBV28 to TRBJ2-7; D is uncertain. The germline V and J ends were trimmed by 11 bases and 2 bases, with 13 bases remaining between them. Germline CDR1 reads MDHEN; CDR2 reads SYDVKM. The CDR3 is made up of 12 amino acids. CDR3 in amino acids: CAGFDFAYEQYF. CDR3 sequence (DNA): TGTGCCGGCTTCGATTTCGCCTACGAGCAGTACTTC. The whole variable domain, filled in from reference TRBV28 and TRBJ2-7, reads DVKVTQSSRYLVKRTGEKVFLECVQDMDHENMFWYRQDPGLGLRLIYFSYDVKMKEKGDIPEGYSVSREKKERFSLILESASTNQTSMYLCAGFDFAYEQYFGPGTRLTVT.

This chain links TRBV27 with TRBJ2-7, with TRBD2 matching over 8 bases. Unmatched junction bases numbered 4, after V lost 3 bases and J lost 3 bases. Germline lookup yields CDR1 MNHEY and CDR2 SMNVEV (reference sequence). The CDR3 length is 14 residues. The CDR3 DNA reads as TGTGCCAGCAGTTTCGGACTAGCAGTCTACGAGCAGTACTTC. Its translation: CASSFGLAVYEQYF.

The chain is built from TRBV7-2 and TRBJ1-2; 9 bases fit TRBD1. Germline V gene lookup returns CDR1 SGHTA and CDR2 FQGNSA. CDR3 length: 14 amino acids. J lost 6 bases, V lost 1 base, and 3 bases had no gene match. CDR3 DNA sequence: TGTGCCAGCAGCTTAGGGGGGACAGGGCATGGCTACACCTTC. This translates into CASSLGGTGHGYTF.

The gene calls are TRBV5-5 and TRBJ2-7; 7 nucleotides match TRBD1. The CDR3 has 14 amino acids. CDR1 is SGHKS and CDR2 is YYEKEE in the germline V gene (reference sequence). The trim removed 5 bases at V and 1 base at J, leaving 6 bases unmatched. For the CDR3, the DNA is TGTGCCAGCAGTACACTACAGGGGTCCTACGAGCAGTACTTC. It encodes CASSTLQGSYEQYF.

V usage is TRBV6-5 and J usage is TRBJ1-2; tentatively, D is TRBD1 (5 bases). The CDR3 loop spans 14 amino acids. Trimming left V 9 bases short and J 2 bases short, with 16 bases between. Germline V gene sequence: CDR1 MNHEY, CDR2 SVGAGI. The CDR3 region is CASRVGTANYGYTF. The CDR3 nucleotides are TGTGCCAGTAGGGTGGGGACTGCCAACTATGGCTACACCTTC.

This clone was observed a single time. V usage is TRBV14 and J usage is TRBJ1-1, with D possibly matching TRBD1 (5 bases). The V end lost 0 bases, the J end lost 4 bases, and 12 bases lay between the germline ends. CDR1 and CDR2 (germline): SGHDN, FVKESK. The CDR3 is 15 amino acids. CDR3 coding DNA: TGTGCCAGCAGCCAAGAGCGGGGCGCCATCACTGAAGCTTTCTTT. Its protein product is CASSQERGAITEAFF. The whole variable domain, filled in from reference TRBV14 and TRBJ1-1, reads EAGVTQFPSHSVIEKGQTVTLRCDPISGHDNLYWYRRVMGKEIKFLLHFVKESKQDESGMPNNRFLAERTGGTYSTLKVQPAELEDSGVYFCASSQERGAITEAFFGQGTRLTVV.

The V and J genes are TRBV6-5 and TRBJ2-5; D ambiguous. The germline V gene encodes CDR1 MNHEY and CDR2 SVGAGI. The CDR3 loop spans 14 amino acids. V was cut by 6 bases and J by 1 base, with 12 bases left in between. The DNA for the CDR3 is TGTGCCAGCAGGTTACCGGGTTTCCAAGAGACCCAGTACTTC. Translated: CASRLPGFQETQYF.

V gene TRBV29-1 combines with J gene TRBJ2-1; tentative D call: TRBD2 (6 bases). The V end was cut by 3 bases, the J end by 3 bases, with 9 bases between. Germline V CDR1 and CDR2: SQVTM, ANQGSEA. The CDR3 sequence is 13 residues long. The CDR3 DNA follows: TGCAGCGTTGAGACGGGGGTCTACAATGAGCAGTTCTTC. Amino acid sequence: CSVETGVYNEQFF.

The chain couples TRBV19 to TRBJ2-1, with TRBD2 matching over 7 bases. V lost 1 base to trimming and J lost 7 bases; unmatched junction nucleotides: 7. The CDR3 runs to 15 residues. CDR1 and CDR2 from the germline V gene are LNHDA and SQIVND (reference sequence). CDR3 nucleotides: TGTGCCAGTAGTATAGGAAGCGGGAATAGGAATGAGCAGTTCTTC. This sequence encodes CASSIGSGNRNEQFF.

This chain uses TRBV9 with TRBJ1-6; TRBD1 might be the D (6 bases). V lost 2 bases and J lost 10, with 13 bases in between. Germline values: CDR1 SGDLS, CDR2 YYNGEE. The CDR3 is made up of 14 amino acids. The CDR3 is CASSVRYRDSPLHF. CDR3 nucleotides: TGTGCCAGCAGCGTTCGCTACAGGGACTCACCCCTCCACTTT.

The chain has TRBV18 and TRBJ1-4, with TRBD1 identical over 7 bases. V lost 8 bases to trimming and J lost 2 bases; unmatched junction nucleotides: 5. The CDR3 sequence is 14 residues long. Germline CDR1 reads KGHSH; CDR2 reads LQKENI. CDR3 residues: CASATGATNEKLFF. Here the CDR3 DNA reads TGTGCCAGCGCTACAGGGGCGACTAATGAAAAACTGTTTTTT.

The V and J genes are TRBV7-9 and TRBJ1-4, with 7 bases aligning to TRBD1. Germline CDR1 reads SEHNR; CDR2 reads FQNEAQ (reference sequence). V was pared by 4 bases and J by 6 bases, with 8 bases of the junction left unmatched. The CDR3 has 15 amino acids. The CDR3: CASSSPDRNDEKLFF. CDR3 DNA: TGTGCCAGCAGCTCCCCGGACAGGAACGATGAAAAACTGTTTTTT.

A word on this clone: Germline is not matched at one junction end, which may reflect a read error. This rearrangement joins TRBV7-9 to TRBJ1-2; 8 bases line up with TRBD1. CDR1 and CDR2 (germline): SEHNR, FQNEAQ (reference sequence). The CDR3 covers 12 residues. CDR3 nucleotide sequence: TGTTCCAGCAGCTTACCTCAGGGGGCCCACACCTTC. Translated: CSSSLPQGAHTF.

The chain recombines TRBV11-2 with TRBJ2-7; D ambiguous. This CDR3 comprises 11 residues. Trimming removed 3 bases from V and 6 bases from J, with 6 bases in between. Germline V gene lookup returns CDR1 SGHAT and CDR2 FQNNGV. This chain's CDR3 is CASSFRSEQYF. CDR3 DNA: TGTGCCAGCAGCTTTAGGAGCGAGCAGTACTTC.

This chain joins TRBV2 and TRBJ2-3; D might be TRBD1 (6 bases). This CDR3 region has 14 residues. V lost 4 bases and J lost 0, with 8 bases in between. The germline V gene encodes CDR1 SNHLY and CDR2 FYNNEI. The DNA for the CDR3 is TGTGCCAGCAGTGTGGACAGTAGCACAGATACGCAGTATTTT. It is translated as CASSVDSSTDTQYF.

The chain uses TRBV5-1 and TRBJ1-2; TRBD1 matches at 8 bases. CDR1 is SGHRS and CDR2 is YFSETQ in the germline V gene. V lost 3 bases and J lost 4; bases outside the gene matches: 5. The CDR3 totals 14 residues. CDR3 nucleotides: TGCGCCAGCAGCTCACAGGGGGAGGTCTATGGCTACACCTTC. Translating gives CASSSQGEVYGYTF.

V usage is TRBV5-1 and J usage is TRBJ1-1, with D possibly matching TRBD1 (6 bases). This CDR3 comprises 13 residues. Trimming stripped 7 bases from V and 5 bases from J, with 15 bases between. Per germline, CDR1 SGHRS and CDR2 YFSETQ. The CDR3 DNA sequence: TGCGCCAGCGGCATACAGGGTCCAACTGAAGCTTTCTTT. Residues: CASGIQGPTEAFF. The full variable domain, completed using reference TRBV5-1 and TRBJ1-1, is KAGVTQTPRYLIKTRGQQVTLSCSPISGHRSVSWYQQTPGQGLQFLFEYFSETQRNKGNFPGRFSGRQFSNSRSEMNVSTLELGDSALYLCASGIQGPTEAFFGQGTRLTVV.

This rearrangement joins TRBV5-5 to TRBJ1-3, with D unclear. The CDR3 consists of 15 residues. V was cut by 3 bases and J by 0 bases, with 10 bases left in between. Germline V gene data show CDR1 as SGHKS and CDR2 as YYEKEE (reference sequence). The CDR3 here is CASSSYMSSGNTIYF. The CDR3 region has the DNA TGTGCCAGCAGCTCTTATATGAGCTCTGGAAACACCATATATTTT.

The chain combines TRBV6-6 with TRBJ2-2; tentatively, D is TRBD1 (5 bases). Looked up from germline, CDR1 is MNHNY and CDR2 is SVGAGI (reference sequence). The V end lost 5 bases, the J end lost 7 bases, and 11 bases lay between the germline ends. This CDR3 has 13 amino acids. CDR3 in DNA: TGTGCCAGCAGTCAGGGTGGTATCGGGGAGCTGTTTTTT. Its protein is CASSQGGIGELFF.

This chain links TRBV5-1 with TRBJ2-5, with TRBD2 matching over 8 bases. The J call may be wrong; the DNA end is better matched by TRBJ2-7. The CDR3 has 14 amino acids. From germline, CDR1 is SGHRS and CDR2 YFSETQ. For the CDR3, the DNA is TGCGCCAGCAGCTGGAGCGGGAGCTCCTACGAGCAGTACTTC. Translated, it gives CASSWSGSSYEQYF.

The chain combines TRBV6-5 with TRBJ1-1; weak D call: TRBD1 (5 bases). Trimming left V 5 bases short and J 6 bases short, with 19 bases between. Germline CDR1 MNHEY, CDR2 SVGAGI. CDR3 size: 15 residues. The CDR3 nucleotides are TGTGCCAGCAGTCCCCTGGGACGGGGGGATGCTGAAGCTTTCTTT. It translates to CASSPLGRGDAEAFF.

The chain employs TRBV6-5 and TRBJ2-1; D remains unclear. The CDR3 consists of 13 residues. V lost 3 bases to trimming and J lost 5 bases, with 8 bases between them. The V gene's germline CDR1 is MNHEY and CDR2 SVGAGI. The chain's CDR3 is CASSYGSDNEQFF. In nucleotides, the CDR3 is TGTGCCAGCAGTTATGGCTCAGACAATGAGCAGTTCTTC.

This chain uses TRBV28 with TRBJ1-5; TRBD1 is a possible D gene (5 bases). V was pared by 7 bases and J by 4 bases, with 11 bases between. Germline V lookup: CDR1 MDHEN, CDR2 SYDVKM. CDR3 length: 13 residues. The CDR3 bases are TGTGCCAGCACCTCGGGGGGAAATCAGCCCCAGCATTTT. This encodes CASTSGGNQPQHF. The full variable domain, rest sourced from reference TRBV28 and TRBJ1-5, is DVKVTQSSRYLVKRTGEKVFLECVQDMDHENMFWYRQDPGLGLRLIYFSYDVKMKEKGDIPEGYSVSREKKERFSLILESASTNQTSMYLCASTSGGNQPQHFGDGTRLSIL.